Following are 5 T cell receptor beta chains from one sample sequenced in a study of graft-versus-host responses after intestinal transplantation. Clones were read by immunoSEQ multiplex PCR, and TCRdb kept only the in-frame ones, dropping some. This sample has 12,000 to 15,000 clones, with approximately 38% found just once. Responders labeled with CFSE (around 200,000) were plated with around 200,000 irradiated, violet-dye-labeled stimulators. The sample in question was alloreactive CD8+ T cells from a mixed lymphocyte reaction culture, obtained before intestinal transplant. Subset specified: CFSE-low proliferating T cells sorted from roughly 6-day pre-transplant mixed lymphocyte reaction (GvH or HvG direction). The receptor source for this set is a human patient who received an intestinal transplant.

In its sample, this clone was seen a few times. The V and J genes are TRBV4-3 and TRBJ1-1, with unresolved D. V lost 1 base and J lost 2, with 11 bases in between. CDR3 length: 15 residues. Germline V gives CDR1 LGHNA, CDR2 YSLEER. CDR3 in amino acids: CASSQVHNINTEAFF. CDR3 DNA sequence: TGCGCCAGCAGCCAAGTTCACAATATCAACACTGAAGCTTTCTTT.

A note on this clone: The junction does not match germline at one end; this may be a read error. The rearrangement links TRBV4-3 to TRBJ1-4; TRBD1 is a possible D gene (5 bases). CDR3 length: 18 amino acids. The germline V gene encodes CDR1 LGHNA and CDR2 YSLEER. The CDR3 bases are TGCGCCAGCAGCAAAGAACCGTGGCAGGGTAGAACTAATGAAAAACTGTTTTTT. Protein product: CASSKEPWQGRTNEKLFF.

A few counts support this clone. The chain has TRBV2 and TRBJ2-2; 7 nucleotides agree with TRBD1. The germline gives CDR1 SNHLY, CDR2 FYNNEI. V lost 7 bases to trimming and J lost 5 bases; unmatched junction nucleotides: 16. This CDR3 has 17 residues. The CDR3 coding sequence is TGTGCCAGCACTCGGACAGGCGAGTCAGGAAGAACCGGGGAGCTGTTTTTT. Its translation: CASTRTGESGRTGELFF.

The rearrangement joins TRBV6-5 to TRBJ1-4, with D perhaps TRBD1 (5 bases). The length of the CDR3 is 13 residues. Germline V gene lookup returns CDR1 MNHEY and CDR2 SVGAGI. Trimming took 6 bases from V and 8 from J, leaving 13 bases between them. In nucleotides, the CDR3 is TGTGCCAGCAGCAAAGGGGTAGGCGAAAAACTGTTTTTT. This gives the protein CASSKGVGEKLFF.

A single count supports this clone. V is TRBV6-5 and J is TRBJ2-3; 8 nucleotides match TRBD2. This CDR3 region has 14 residues. The germline V gene has CDR1 MNHEY and CDR2 SVGAGI. The V gene end was trimmed by 4 bases and the J gene end by 4 bases; junction bases not matched to a gene: 4. CDR3 protein: CASSLGLVADTQYF. The CDR3 region has the DNA TGTGCCAGCAGTTTGGGACTAGTCGCAGATACGCAGTATTTT.